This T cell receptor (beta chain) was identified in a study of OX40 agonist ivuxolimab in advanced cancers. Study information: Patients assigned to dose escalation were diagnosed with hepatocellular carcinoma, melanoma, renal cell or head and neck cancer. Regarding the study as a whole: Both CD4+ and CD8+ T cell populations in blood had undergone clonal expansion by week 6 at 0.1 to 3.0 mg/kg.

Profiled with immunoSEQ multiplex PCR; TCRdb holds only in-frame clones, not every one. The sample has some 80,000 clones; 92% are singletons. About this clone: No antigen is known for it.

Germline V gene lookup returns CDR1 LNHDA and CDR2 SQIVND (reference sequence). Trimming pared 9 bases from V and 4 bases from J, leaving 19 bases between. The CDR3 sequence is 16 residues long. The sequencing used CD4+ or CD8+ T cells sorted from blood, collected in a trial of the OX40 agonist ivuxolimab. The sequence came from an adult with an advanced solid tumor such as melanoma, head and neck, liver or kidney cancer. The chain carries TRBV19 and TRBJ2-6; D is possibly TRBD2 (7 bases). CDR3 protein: CASNLGGAAGANVLTF. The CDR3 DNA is TGTGCCAGCAACCTAGGGGGGGCAGCCGGGGCCAACGTCCTGACTTTC.